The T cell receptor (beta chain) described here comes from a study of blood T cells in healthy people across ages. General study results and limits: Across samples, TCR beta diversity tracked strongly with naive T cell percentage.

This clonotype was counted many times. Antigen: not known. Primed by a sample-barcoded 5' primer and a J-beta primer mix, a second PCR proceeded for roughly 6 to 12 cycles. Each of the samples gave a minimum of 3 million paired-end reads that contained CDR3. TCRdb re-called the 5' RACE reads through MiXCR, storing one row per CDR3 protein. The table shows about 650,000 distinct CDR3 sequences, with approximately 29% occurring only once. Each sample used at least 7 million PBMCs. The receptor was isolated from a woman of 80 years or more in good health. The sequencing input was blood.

CDR3 DNA sequence: TGTGCCAGCAGTTACGGGTCAGGACGAAATGAGCAGTTCTTC. Its protein is CASSYGSGRNEQFF. This chain joins TRBV6-5 and TRBJ2-1; D is unclear. Germline CDR1 is MNHEY and CDR2 is SVGAGI. This CDR3 is 14 amino acids long. The V end was cut by 2 bases, the J end by 7 bases, with 12 bases between.